This T cell receptor beta chain was found in a study of shared clonotypes between healthy human individuals. Broader study findings: Generation of non-shared clonotypes was less probable than generation of clonotypes shared by all four donors. The sole specimen, blood, was sampled, and tissue repertoires likely differ. It was observed that around 5% of naive CD4 clonotypes were shared across several donors.

Only in-frame clones appear in the TCRdb table, and some are missing; sequencing was by immunoSEQ multiplex PCR. The data show roughly 2.1 million clones, 85% to 95% seen once. On this clone itself: Its antigen is unidentified. Other DNA sequences in this specimen translate into the identical CDR3.

The CDR3 has 12 residues. Trimming removed 5 bases from V and 4 bases from J, with 9 bases in between. Germline assignment: CDR1 SEHNR and CDR2 FQNEAQ (reference sequence). As defined, naive CD8 cells were CD45RO-negative and positively selected for CCR7, with terminally differentiated effector memory CD45RA+ cells excluded. This clonotype was obtained from a man in his late teens or twenties in good health. Some clones in this sample may be carry-over from other donors' samples. The sequencing sample was made of naive CD8+ T cells from PBMCs. The V gene is TRBV7-9, the J gene TRBJ2-7; no clear D gene. The CDR3 loop is CASSPESYEQYF. The CDR3 nucleotides read TGTGCCAGCAGCCCGGAGTCTTACGAGCAGTACTTC.